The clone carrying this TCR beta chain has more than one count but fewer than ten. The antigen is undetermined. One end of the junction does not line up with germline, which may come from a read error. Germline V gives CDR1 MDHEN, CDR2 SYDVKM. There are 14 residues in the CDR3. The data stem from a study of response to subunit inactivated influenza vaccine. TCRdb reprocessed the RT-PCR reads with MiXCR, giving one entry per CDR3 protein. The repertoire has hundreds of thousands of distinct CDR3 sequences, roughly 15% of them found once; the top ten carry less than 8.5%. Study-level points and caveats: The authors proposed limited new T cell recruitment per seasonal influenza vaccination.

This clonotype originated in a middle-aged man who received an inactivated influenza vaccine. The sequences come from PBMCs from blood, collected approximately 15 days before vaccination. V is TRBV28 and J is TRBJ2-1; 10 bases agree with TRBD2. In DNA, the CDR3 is TGTGCCAGCAGTTCCGGGGGAGCGGGAGGGCCGACAATGTTC. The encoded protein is CASSSGGAGGPTMF.